The entry that follows covers one TCR beta chain sequence. Its antigen remains unidentified. This sample was included in a study of OX40 agonist ivuxolimab in advanced cancers. Study information: Patients received ivuxolimab, an agonistic anti-OX40 (CD134) antibody. Broader study findings: Relative to CD4+ cells, CD8+ T cells on average had more expanded clones. Certain nonresponders likewise exhibited a low normalized T-cell clonal expansion.

The repertoire was sequenced with immunoSEQ multiplex PCR; TCRdb's copy has only in-frame clones and lacks some. This table holds roughly 100,000 clones, less than 95% found once. With autoimmune disease history or systemic immunosuppression, patients were excluded. Germline-derived CDR1 and CDR2 are GTSNPN and SVGIG (reference sequence). Trimming shortened V by 0 bases and J by 2 bases, and 7 bases separated the two germline ends. The length of the CDR3 is 13 residues. The TCR was taken from an adult with an advanced solid tumor such as melanoma, head and neck, liver or kidney cancer. The material sequenced was CD4+ or CD8+ T cells sorted from blood, taken in a trial of the OX40 agonist ivuxolimab. This chain joins TRBV30 and TRBJ1-1, with no clear D. The CDR3 nucleotides read TGTGCCTGGAGTGTAGAGGGAAACACTGAAGCTTTCTTT. Translated, it gives CAWSVEGNTEAFF. Filled out from reference TRBV30 and TRBJ1-1, the complete variable domain reads SQTIHQWPATLVQPVGSPLSLECTVEGTSNPNLYWYRQAAGRGLQLLFYSVGIGQISSEVPQNLSASRPQDRQFILSSKKLLLSDSGFYLCAWSVEGNTEAFFGQGTRLTVV.